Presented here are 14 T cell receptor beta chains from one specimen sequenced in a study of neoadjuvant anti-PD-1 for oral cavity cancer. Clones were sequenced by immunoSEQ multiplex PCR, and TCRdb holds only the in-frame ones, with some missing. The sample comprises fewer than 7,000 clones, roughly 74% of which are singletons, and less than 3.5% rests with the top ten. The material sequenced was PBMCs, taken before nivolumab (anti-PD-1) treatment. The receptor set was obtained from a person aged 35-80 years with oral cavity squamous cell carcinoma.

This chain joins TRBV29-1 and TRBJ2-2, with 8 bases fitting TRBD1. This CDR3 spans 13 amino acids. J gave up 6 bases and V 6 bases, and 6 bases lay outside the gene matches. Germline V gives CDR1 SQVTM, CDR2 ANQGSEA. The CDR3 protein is CSVRLQGAGELFF. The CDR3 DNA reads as TGCAGCGTCCGATTACAGGGGGCCGGGGAGCTGTTTTTT.

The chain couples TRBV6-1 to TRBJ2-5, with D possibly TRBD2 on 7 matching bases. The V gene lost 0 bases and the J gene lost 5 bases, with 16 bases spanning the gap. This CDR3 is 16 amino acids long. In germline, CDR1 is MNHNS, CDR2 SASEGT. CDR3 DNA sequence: TGTGCCAGCAGTGAAGCGGGGGGGACGGGGGGCGAGACCCAGTACTTC. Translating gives CASSEAGGTGGETQYF.

The DNA for the CDR3 is TGTGCCAGTAGTACGCCGGGACAGGGGATGAACACTGAAGCTTTCTTT. Amino acid sequence: CASSTPGQGMNTEAFF. J is TRBJ1-1 and V is TRBV19; 10 bases are a match to TRBD1. The junction had 5 bases not matched to a gene; V was cut back by 4 bases and J by 0 bases. This CDR3 has 16 residues. Looked up from germline, CDR1 is LNHDA and CDR2 is SQIVND (reference sequence).

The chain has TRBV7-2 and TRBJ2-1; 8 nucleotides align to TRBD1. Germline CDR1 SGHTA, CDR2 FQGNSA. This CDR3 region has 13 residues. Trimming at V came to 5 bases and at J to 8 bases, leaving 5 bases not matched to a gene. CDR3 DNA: TGTGCCAGCAGCCACTTGACAGGGGATGAGCAGTTCTTC. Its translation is CASSHLTGDEQFF.

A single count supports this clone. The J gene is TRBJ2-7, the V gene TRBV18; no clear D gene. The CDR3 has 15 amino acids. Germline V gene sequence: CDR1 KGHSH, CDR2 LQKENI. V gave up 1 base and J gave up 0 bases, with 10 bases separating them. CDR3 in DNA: TGTGCCAGCTCACCACAGTATGAGAGCTCCTACGAGCAGTACTTC. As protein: CASSPQYESSYEQYF. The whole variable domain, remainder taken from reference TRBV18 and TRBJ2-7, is NAGVMQNPRHLVRRRGQEARLRCSPMKGHSHVYWYRQLPEEGLKFMVYLQKENIIDESGMPKERFSAEFPKEGPSILRIQQVVRGDSAAYFCASSPQYESSYEQYFGPGTRLTVT.

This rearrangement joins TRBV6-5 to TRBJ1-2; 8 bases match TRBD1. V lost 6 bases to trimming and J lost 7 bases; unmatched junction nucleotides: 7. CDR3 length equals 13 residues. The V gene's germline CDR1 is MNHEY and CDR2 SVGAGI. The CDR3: CASSRQTGVGYTF. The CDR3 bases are TGTGCCAGCAGCCGACAGACAGGGGTTGGCTACACCTTC.

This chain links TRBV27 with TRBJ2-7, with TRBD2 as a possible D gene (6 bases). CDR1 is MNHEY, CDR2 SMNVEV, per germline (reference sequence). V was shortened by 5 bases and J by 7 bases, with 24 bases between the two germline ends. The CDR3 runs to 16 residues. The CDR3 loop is CASSPPPGLPTGEQYF. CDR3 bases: TGTGCCAGCAGTCCCCCCCCGGGACTCCCGACTGGGGAGCAGTACTTC.

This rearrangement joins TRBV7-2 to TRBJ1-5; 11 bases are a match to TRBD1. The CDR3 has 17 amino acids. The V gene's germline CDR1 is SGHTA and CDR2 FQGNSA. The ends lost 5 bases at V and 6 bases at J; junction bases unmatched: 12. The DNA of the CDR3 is TGTGCCAGCAGCCTGGGACAGGGGGAACTTCTTGGTCAGCCCCAGCATTTT. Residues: CASSLGQGELLGQPQHF.

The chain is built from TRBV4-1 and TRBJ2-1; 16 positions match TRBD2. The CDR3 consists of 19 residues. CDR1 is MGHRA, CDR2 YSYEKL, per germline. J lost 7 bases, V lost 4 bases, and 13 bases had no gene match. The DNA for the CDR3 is TGCGCCAGCAGCCCCCCGTCGGGACTAGCGGGGGGGCGGGGGAATGAGCAGTTCTTC. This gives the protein CASSPPSGLAGGRGNEQFF.

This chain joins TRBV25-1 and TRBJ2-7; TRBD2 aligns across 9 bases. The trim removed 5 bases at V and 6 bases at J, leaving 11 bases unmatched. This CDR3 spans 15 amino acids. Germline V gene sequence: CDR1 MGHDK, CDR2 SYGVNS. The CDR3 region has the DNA TGTGCCAGCAGTATGGCTAGCGGGGCCCCAAGCGAGCAGTACTTC. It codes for CASSMASGAPSEQYF.

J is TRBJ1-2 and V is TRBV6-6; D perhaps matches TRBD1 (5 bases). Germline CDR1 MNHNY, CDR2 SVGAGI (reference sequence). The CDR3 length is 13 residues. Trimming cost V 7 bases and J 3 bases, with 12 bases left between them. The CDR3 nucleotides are TGTGCCAGCACACAGGCTAGGGACTATGGCTACACCTTC. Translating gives CASTQARDYGYTF.

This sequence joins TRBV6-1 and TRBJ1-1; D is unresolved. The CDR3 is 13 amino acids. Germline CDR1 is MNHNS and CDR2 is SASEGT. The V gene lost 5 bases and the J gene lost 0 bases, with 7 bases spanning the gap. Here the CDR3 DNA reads TGTGCCAGCAGTAACACCATGAACACTGAAGCTTTCTTT. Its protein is CASSNTMNTEAFF.

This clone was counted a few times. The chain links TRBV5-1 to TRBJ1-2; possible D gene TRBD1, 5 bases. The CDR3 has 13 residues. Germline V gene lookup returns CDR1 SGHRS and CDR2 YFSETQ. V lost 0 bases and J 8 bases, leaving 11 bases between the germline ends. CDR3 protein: CASSLGGDGGYTF. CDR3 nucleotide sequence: TGCGCCAGCAGCTTGGGAGGGGACGGAGGCTACACCTTC.

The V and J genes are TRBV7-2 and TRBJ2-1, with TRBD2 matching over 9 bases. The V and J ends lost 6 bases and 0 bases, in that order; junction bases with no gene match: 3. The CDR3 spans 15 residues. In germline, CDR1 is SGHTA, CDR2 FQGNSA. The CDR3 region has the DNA TGTGCCAGCAGAGTGGGACTAGCCTCCTACAATGAGCAGTTCTTC. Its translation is CASRVGLASYNEQFF.